A selection of T cell receptor beta chains follows, all from one sample in a study of long-term antiretroviral therapy in people with HIV. Repertoires were generated with immunoSEQ multiplex PCR, while TCRdb's copy carries only in-frame clones and drops some. The table lists approximately 27,000 clones, approximately 90% of them singletons. This sample comprised unsorted PBMCs, obtained 1.8 years after starting antiretroviral therapy. These receptors were collected from a woman between 18 and 30 years old with HIV. CDR3s include the opening cysteine and the closing phenylalanine or tryptophan. D genes are given only for firm matches. Size is stated for part of the rows, as once, few or many counts, or as a class when the clone is expanded.

cdr3_length	d_call	clone_size	j_call	v_call	cdr3_nt	cdr3_aa
13	-	-	TRBJ1-5	TRBV4-3	TGCGCCAGCAGCCAAGCCGTGTATCAGCCCCAGCATTTT	CASSQAVYQPQHF
13	-	once	TRBJ2-2	TRBV27	TGTGCCAGCAGTTTATTGAACACCGGGGAGCTGTTTTTT	CASSLLNTGELFF
14	TRBD2	-	TRBJ2-1	TRBV28	TGTGCCAGCAGGGGAGGGACTAGCGGGATAAAGCAGTTCTTC	CASRGGTSGIKQFF
20	TRBD2	-	TRBJ2-7	TRBV19	TGTGCCAGTAGTCCCCCAATGACTAGCGGGAGTTCGATTATAAGGAACGAGCAGTACTTC	CASSPPMTSGSSIIRNEQYF
15	TRBD1	-	TRBJ2-2	TRBV9	TGTGCCAGCAGTGTCATACAGGGGAGCACCGGGGAGCTGTTTTTT	CASSVIQGSTGELFF
15	TRBD1	-	TRBJ1-1	TRBV19	TGTGCCAGTAGTCCCCGGACAGGGGCTGAGTCTGAAGCTTTCTTT	CASSPRTGAESEAFF
12	-	-	TRBJ1-2	TRBV11-1	TGTGCCAGCAGCTTAGGTACGGAAGGCTACACCTTC	CASSLGTEGYTF
14	-	-	TRBJ2-3	TRBV28	TGTGCCAGCAGTTTAAGGCAACGCACAGATACGCAGTATTTT	CASSLRQRTDTQYF
16	TRBD1	-	TRBJ2-3	TRBV15	TGTGCCACCAGCAGAGGGACAGGGCGTTCCCGAGTAGGTCAGTATTTT	CATSRGTGRSRVGQYF
22	-	-	TRBJ1-1	TRBV21-1	TGTGCCAGCAGCAAAAGCCATCTGACGCCAGGACAGGGGGCGGACTGGCGCACTGAAGCTTTCTTT	CASSKSHLTPGQGADWRTEAFF
15	TRBD1	-	TRBJ2-2	TRBV19	TGTGCCAGTAGAGGGACAGGGTCGGGCACCGGGGAGCTGTTTTTT	CASRGTGSGTGELFF
14	-	-	TRBJ1-1	TRBV7-9	TGTGCCAGCAGCTTCCTGGGGGGGAGCACTGAAGCTTTCTTT	CASSFLGGSTEAFF
15	TRBD2	-	TRBJ2-7	TRBV4-3	TGCGCCAGCAGCCAAGATACTAGCGGGAGACTCGAGCAGTACTTC	CASSQDTSGRLEQYF
14	-	-	TRBJ1-1	TRBV28	TGTGCCAGCAGCCGACCCGGGGGGAACACTGAAGCTTTCTTT	CASSRPGGNTEAFF
17	-	-	TRBJ1-3	TRBV19	TGTGCCAGTAGTATATTTGGCAGGGGTTCCGCTGGAAACACCATATATTTT	CASSIFGRGSAGNTIYF
15	TRBD2	-	TRBJ2-1	TRBV10-1	TGCGCCAGCAGTGAGCTAGCGGGAGGGGGCCAGGAGCAGTTCTTC	CASSELAGGGQEQFF
13	-	-	TRBJ2-2	TRBV9	TGTGCCAGCAGCGTATTTAACACCGGGGAGCTGTTTTTT	CASSVFNTGELFF
14	-	few	TRBJ2-5	TRBV5-1	TGCGCCAGCAGCTTTTCGGGCATGGGGGAGACCCAGTACTTC	CASSFSGMGETQYF
14	-	-	TRBJ1-5	TRBV2	TGTGCCAGCAGACCGGGACGGAACAATCAGCCCCAGCATTTT	CASRPGRNNQPQHF
15	-	-	TRBJ1-4	TRBV6-5	TGTGCCAGCAGTTACTCGACGGGGGCTAATGAAAAACTGTTTTTT	CASSYSTGANEKLFF
17	-	-	TRBJ1-3	TRBV7-2	TGTGCCAGCAGCACCCCTCCGGGACACCACTCTGGAAACACCATATATTTT	CASSTPPGHHSGNTIYF
15	TRBD2	-	TRBJ2-7	TRBV6-5	TGTGCCAGCAGTTCACGGGAGGCGGCTGCCTACGAGCAGTACTTC	CASSSREAAAYEQYF
13	-	-	TRBJ1-2	TRBV9	TGTGCCAGCAGCGTAGATCGGGGTGGCGGCTACACCTTC	CASSVDRGGGYTF
14	-	-	TRBJ1-2	TRBV7-2	TGTGCCAGCAGCCACAGACATAAACACGATGGCTACACCTTC	CASSHRHKHDGYTF
20	TRBD2	-	TRBJ2-5	TRBV27	TGTGCCAGCAGTTTATCGATTCGAGGACTAGCGGGACTCTCACAAGAGACCCAGTACTTC	CASSLSIRGLAGLSQETQYF
18	TRBD1	-	TRBJ1-2	TRBV11-2	TGTGCCAGCAGCTTAGCACCGGACAGGGGGCTCGAGGGCTATGGCTACACCTTC	CASSLAPDRGLEGYGYTF
15	TRBD2	-	TRBJ2-1	TRBV5-1	TGCGCCAGCAGCTCCGGATGGAGCGGGGTGAATGAGCAGTTCTTC	CASSSGWSGVNEQFF
12	-	-	TRBJ2-7	TRBV7-9	TGTGCCAGCAGCTTCAACCCCTACGAGCAGTACTTC	CASSFNPYEQYF
13	-	medium-sized	TRBJ2-7	TRBV4-1	TGCGCCAGCAGCCTTACAGTCTCCTACGAGCAGTACTTC	CASSLTVSYEQYF
13	-	-	TRBJ1-1	TRBV6-1	TGTGCCAGCAGTGATCCCTGGCAGGCTGGAGCTTTCTTT	CASSDPWQAGAFF
16	TRBD1	-	TRBJ2-5	TRBV7-9	TGTGCCAGCAGCACAAGGACAGGGGGATACCAAGAGACCCAGTACTTC	CASSTRTGGYQETQYF
13	-	-	TRBJ1-1	TRBV5-1	TGCGCCAGCAGCTTGGTCGGGAGGACTGAAGCTTTCTTT	CASSLVGRTEAFF
14	-	-	TRBJ1-5	TRBV5-6	TGTGCCAGCAGCGCTGATATTGACAATCAGCCCCAGCATTTT	CASSADIDNQPQHF
13	-	-	TRBJ1-2	TRBV5-6	TGTGCCAGCCGCCGGGACGGAATTTATGGCTACACCTTC	CASRRDGIYGYTF
17	-	-	TRBJ2-7	TRBV4-3	TGCGCCAGCAGCCAAGACTTACTAACCCCAGGGCCCTACGAGCAGTACTTC	CASSQDLLTPGPYEQYF
16	-	-	TRBJ1-3	TRBV15	TGTGCCACCAGCGGGAGGGACCGGGGCTCTGGAAACACCATATATTTT	CATSGRDRGSGNTIYF
11	-	-	TRBJ2-2	TRBV19	TGTGCCAGTAGTTTTCCCGGGGAGCTGTTTTTT	CASSFPGELFF
17	-	-	TRBJ1-3	TRBV27	TGTGCCAGCAGTCCAATGAAGGGGTTCTTAGGCCGTAACACCATATATTTT	CASSPMKGFLGRNTIYF
16	-	-	TRBJ1-2	TRBV5-8	TGTGCCAGCAGCTTGGCCCAGAAACCACTGAACTATGGCTACACCTTC	CASSLAQKPLNYGYTF
14	TRBD1	-	TRBJ2-5	TRBV18	TGTGCCAGCTCACGAAACAGGGGGCCAGAGACCCAGTACTTC	CASSRNRGPETQYF
15	TRBD2	-	TRBJ2-3	TRBV6-6	TGTGCCAGCAGTTACCTTGCGGGAGTCACAGATACGCAGTATTTT	CASSYLAGVTDTQYF
15	TRBD1	-	TRBJ2-7	TRBV4-3	TGCGCCAGCAGCCAAGAGGGGACAGGGAGCTACGAGCAGTACTTC	CASSQEGTGSYEQYF
14	-	-	TRBJ2-7	TRBV25-1	TGTGCCAGCCAGTCGAGGACCCTTCCCTACGAGCAGTACTTC	CASQSRTLPYEQYF
14	-	few	TRBJ2-7	TRBV19	TGTGCCAGTAGTAGATCGCAGGGGCGGGCCGAGCAGTACTTC	CASSRSQGRAEQYF
14	TRBD1	-	TRBJ2-1	TRBV29-1	TGCAGCGTTGTAAGGACAGGGGGGCTCAATGAGCAGTTCTTC	CSVVRTGGLNEQFF